The 11 T cell receptor beta chains listed next were all sequenced from one sample in a study of response to subunit inactivated influenza vaccine. TCRdb independently ran MiXCR on the RT-PCR reads; one entry per CDR3 protein. The data contain around 520,000 distinct CDR3 sequences, 10% to 15% of them singletons. Sample: PBMCs from blood, taken on the day of vaccination. These receptors all come from a man aged 45-65 years who received an inactivated influenza vaccine.

This clonotype was seen only a few times. The genes are TRBV20-1 and TRBJ2-7; TRBD1 agrees at 12 bases. Trimming cost V 5 bases and J 5 bases; bases outside gene matches: 4. CDR1 DFQATT and CDR2 SNEGSKA come from the germline V gene (reference sequence). The CDR3 spans 13 residues. The CDR3 sequence is CSAARDRGHEQYF. Written as DNA, the CDR3 is TGCAGTGCTGCCCGGGACAGGGGGCACGAGCAGTACTTC.

This clonotype was found a few times. This sequence joins TRBV6-1 and TRBJ2-1; tentatively, D is TRBD1 or TRBD2 (5 bases each). This CDR3 contains 14 residues. The V gene's germline CDR1 is MNHNS and CDR2 SASEGT. Trimming took 6 bases from V and 2 from J, leaving 11 bases between them. CDR3 in DNA: TGTGCCAGCAGGCCGTGGGGGACCTACAATGAGCAGTTCTTC. It encodes CASRPWGTYNEQFF.

In its sample, this clonotype was seen a few times. CDR3 coding DNA: TGCAGTGCGGAGGGGACTAGCGTCCAAAATGAGCAGTTCTTC. Translated: CSAEGTSVQNEQFF. This rearrangement joins TRBV20-1 to TRBJ2-1; 10 nucleotides align to TRBD2. This CDR3 contains 14 residues. With V trimmed by 6 bases and J by 7 bases, 9 bases remained unmatched. Germline V lookup: CDR1 DFQATT, CDR2 SNEGSKA (reference sequence).

V gene TRBV12-3 or TRBV12-4 combines with J gene TRBJ2-5; no clear D gene. The CDR3 extends over 15 amino acids. V was clipped by 8 bases and J by 9 bases, with 25 bases between them. CDR3 sequence (DNA): TGTGCCAGCCAATCCCTGGGGATTACCCTATCTGCCCAGTACTTC. This translates into CASQSLGITLSAQYF.

J is TRBJ2-2 and V is TRBV5-1, with D uncertain. The CDR3 length is 15 residues. Trimming left V 1 base short and J 0 bases short, with 7 bases between. The germline V gene has CDR1 SGHRS and CDR2 YFSETQ. In DNA form, the CDR3 reads TGCGCCAGCAGCTTGACTCCGACGAACACCGGGGAGCTGTTTTTT. As protein: CASSLTPTNTGELFF. The full variable domain, completed using reference TRBV5-1 and TRBJ2-2, is KAGVTQTPRYLIKTRGQQVTLSCSPISGHRSVSWYQQTPGQGLQFLFEYFSETQRNKGNFPGRFSGRQFSNSRSEMNVSTLELGDSALYLCASSLTPTNTGELFFGEGSRLTVL.

J is TRBJ1-1 and V is TRBV7-8; D gene ambiguous. Germline V gene data show CDR1 as SGHVS and CDR2 as FQNEAQ. V gave up 9 bases and J gave up 1 base, with 12 bases separating them. There are 13 residues in the CDR3. In DNA form, the CDR3 reads TGTGCCAGTTGGCCAGTAACGAACACTGAAGCTTTCTTT. It yields the protein CASWPVTNTEAFF.

Only a few counts were recorded for this clonotype. This sequence joins TRBV7-9 and TRBJ1-1, with 7 bases identical to TRBD1. The germline gives CDR1 SEHNR, CDR2 FQNEAQ (reference sequence). Unmatched junction bases numbered 6, after V lost 6 bases and J lost 5 bases. The CDR3 extends over 13 amino acids. CDR3 in DNA: TGTGCCAGCAGGTCACAGGGGAGGACTGAAGCTTTCTTT. The encoded protein is CASRSQGRTEAFF.

As DNA, the CDR3 is TGTGCCAGCAGCGACACCGGGAGTTCCCATGAGCAGTTCTTC. Translation gives CASSDTGSSHEQFF. The chain is built from TRBV11-2 and TRBJ2-1; D perhaps matches TRBD2 (6 bases). V was cut by 5 bases and J by 8 bases, with 16 bases left in between. The CDR3 sequence is 14 residues long. Germline assignment: CDR1 SGHAT and CDR2 FQNNGV. The entire variable domain, with the rest obtained from reference TRBV11-2 and TRBJ2-1, is as follows: EAGVAQSPRYKIIEKRQSVAFWCNPISGHATLYWYQQILGQGPKLLIQFQNNGVVDDSQLPKDRFSAERLKGVDSTLKIQPAKLEDSAVYLCASSDTGSSHEQFFGPGTRLTVL.

This clonotype came up a few times. The V and J genes are TRBV29-1 and TRBJ2-7; TRBD2 matches at 13 bases. V shed 6 bases, J shed 7 bases, and the junction held 9 bases outside the gene matches. CDR3 length equals 14 residues. CDR1 and CDR2 from the germline V gene are SQVTM and ANQGSEA. The CDR3 loop is CSVLLPGLAGEQYF. In DNA form, the CDR3 reads TGCAGCGTCTTGCTACCGGGACTAGCGGGGGAGCAGTACTTC.

The CDR3 spells CASSLASSGTEQFF. CDR3 coding DNA: TGTGCCAGCAGCCTCGCTAGTAGCGGGACTGAGCAGTTCTTC. The chain couples TRBV7-3 to TRBJ2-1; TRBD2 matches at 8 bases. With 5 bases clipped from V and 9 bases from J, the junction kept 9 bases outside the gene matches. Germline V gene data show CDR1 as SGHTA and CDR2 as FQGTGA. The CDR3 contains 14 residues.

This clonotype was counted at least ten times. J is TRBJ1-3 and V is TRBV12-3 or TRBV12-4; D perhaps matches TRBD1 (5 bases). The CDR3 loop spans 15 amino acids. V was clipped by 5 bases and J by 0 bases, with 11 bases between them. The CDR3 reads CASSPQGYSGNTIYF. The CDR3 nucleotides read TGTGCCAGCAGTCCTCAGGGTTACTCTGGAAACACCATATATTTT.